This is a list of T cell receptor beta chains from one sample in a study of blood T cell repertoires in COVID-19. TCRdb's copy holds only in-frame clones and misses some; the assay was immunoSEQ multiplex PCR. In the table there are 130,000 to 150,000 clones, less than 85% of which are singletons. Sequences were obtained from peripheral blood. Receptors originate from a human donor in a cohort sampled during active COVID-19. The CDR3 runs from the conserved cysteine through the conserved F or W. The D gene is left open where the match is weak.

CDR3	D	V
CASSTGTGTMETQYF	TRBD1	TRBV18
CASSLDPESYYGYTF	NA	TRBV7-2
CASSFGTGTGELFF	TRBD1	TRBV28
CASSGGQGLVPYEQYF	TRBD1	TRBV6-2/TRBV6-3
CASSQDSGDDEQYF	NA	TRBV7-9
CASSFQVTVSPLHF	NA	TRBV6-5
CASSPGLVYEQYF	TRBD2	TRBV6-6
CASSETISLAGGYEQYF	TRBD2	TRBV2
CASSKGRDTQYF	NA	TRBV11-3
CASSPYDRGRSGANVLTF	TRBD1	TRBV3-1/TRBV3-2
CASSQEARGYGYTF	NA	TRBV4-2
CASSLRTGTYTEAFF	TRBD1	TRBV3-1/TRBV3-2
CASSIGGLPLSPLHF	NA	TRBV19
CASTPGGPSDTQYF	TRBD2	TRBV6-5
CASSQLQGMGAFF	NA	TRBV3-1/TRBV3-2
CASSLTSNTGELFF	NA	TRBV7-9
CASSYRQGAYTGELFF	TRBD1	TRBV6-5
CASSLVRGVGTEAFF	NA	TRBV5-4
CASRYTGGTEAFF	NA	TRBV7-8
CASSPKVGGGETQYF	TRBD2	TRBV6-5
CASSGRWGDSYEQYF	NA	TRBV4-1
CASSLDRNPTDTQYF	NA	TRBV6-5
CASTHERTAPRTSGGRNEQYF	TRBD2	TRBV7-3
CASRATMNTEAFF	NA	TRBV6-6
CASSIGRGPQETQYF	NA	TRBV19
CASSPRLQGADGYTF	TRBD1	TRBV14
CASSQELDRPVYNSPLHF	TRBD1	TRBV3-1/TRBV3-2
CASSLGLAGAYEQYF	TRBD2	TRBV5-4
CASRVGGNQPQHF	NA	TRBV6-5
CSSGGQSPDTQYF	NA	TRBV29-1
CASSLGGTELYEQYF	TRBD1	TRBV7-2
CASSFSGQGNSPLHF	TRBD1	TRBV7-9
CASSYRGVGLRETQYF	NA	TRBV6-5
CASSPGAGWSTDTQYF	TRBD2	TRBV7-6
CASSPKAGGPYEQYF	TRBD2	TRBV5-1
CASSFSDRSNQPQHF	NA	TRBV2
CASSLGGGAGTQYF	TRBD2	TRBV7-2
CASKAGGNYGYTF	TRBD1	TRBV28
CASSIYRVQNTEAFF	NA	TRBV5-6
CASSPGRGGSYEQYF	TRBD2	TRBV7-2